This T cell receptor beta chain was sequenced for a study of blood T cell repertoires in COVID-19. About the study: Spain, Italy and the United States supplied samples that represented acute and convalescent COVID-19. Nucleic acid was either cDNA or gDNA, and it came from T cells, B-cell-depleted T cells, or PBMCs.

This clone was counted once. Original processing notes: How many nucleated cells were present was estimated from reference gene primer amplification. Libraries were prepared by immunoSEQ multiplex PCR; TCRdb keeps only in-frame clonotypes and omits some of them. That table furnishes V, J and clone size, whereas the DNA furnished D and trimming. Of 95,000 to 120,000 clones listed, roughly 82% are singletons. The CDR3 spans 15 residues. Germline CDR1 reads LNHDA; CDR2 reads SQIVND (reference sequence). The J segment lost 4 bases and the V segment lost 1 base, leaving 3 bases of the junction unmatched. This receptor was obtained from a woman aged 40 to 55 with acute or convalescent COVID-19. Sequencing was performed on peripheral blood. This chain uses TRBV19 with TRBJ1-4; 7 nucleotides line up with TRBD1. CDR3 sequence (DNA): TGTGCCAGTAGTATAGGGGACAGCTTTAATGAAAAACTGTTTTTT. Protein sequence: CASSIGDSFNEKLFF.